This is a list of T cell receptor beta chains from one sample in a study of T-cell reconstitution after alpha-beta-depleted transplantation in children. From the PCR reads, TCRdb called clonotypes with MiXCR, one entry per CDR3 protein. The sample lists under 400,000 distinct CDR3 sequences; 20% to 30% were seen once. The material sequenced was PBMCs, mostly from graft donor cells, taken 180 days after TCRalphabeta/CD19-depleted stem cell transplant. The receptors here all came from a male patient between 10 and 17 years old who had a stem cell transplant for acute lymphoblastic leukemia, so the T cells may come from the graft donor. CDR3s include the opening cysteine and the closing phenylalanine or tryptophan. The D gene is left open where the match is weak. Not every row has a clone size; where given, it reads once, few, many or a size class.

V	J	D	length	size	DNA	CDR3
TRBV2	TRBJ2-6	-	14	few	TGTGCCAGCATACGGTTCTCTGGGGCCAACGTCCTGACTTTC	CASIRFSGANVLTF
TRBV11-1	TRBJ2-3	TRBD2	18	few	TGTGCCAGCAGCTTAGGATTGGTTAGCGGGGGGAGCACAGATACGCAGTATTTT	CASSLGLVSGGSTDTQYF
TRBV5-1	TRBJ2-7	TRBD1	15	many	TGCGCCAGCAGCTATCCGGGACAGGGCTCCTACGAGCAGTACTTC	CASSYPGQGSYEQYF
TRBV12-3/TRBV12-4	TRBJ1-1	TRBD1	15	few	TGTGCCAGCAGTTCCCGAGGAGGGGGCTTTACTTTGGCTTTCTTT	CASSSRGGGFTLAFF
TRBV14	TRBJ2-1	-	16	-	TGTGCCAGCAGCCAAGGTTGGCTTAGCTCCTACAATGAGCAGTTCTTC	CASSQGWLSSYNEQFF
TRBV20-1	TRBJ2-7	TRBD2	12	few	TGCAGTGCTAGAGGACTAGCTGGCGAGCAGTACTTC	CSARGLAGEQYF
TRBV27	TRBJ2-1	-	14	few	TGTGCCAGCAGTTCAGAAGCAGGGTACGGTGAGCAGTTCTTC	CASSSEAGYGEQFF
TRBV5-1	TRBJ1-2	-	14	-	TGCGCCAGCAGCTTGGTGGCAGGGGCCTATGGCTACACCTTC	CASSLVAGAYGYTF
TRBV20-1	TRBJ2-7	-	13	few	TGCAGTGCTAGTCGGACACGGCGGGACGAGCAGTACTTC	CSASRTRRDEQYF
TRBV29-1	TRBJ2-3	-	12	few	TGCAGCGTTGCTAGCGTTGAAGATACGCAGTATTTT	CSVASVEDTQYF
TRBV29-1	TRBJ2-7	-	14	few	TGCAGCGTTTTAACCCCGGGACGGTCCTACGAGCAGTACTTC	CSVLTPGRSYEQYF
TRBV28	TRBJ1-1	-	14	few	TGTGCCAGCAGTTTATCCCTCTCCGGGCCTGAAGCTTTCTTT	CASSLSLSGPEAFF
TRBV29-1	TRBJ2-5	TRBD2	14	-	TGCAGCGTTGCCCGGACTAGCGGGAGGGAGACCCAGTACTTC	CSVARTSGRETQYF
TRBV7-8	TRBJ2-1	-	16	once	TGTGCCAGCAGCTTCCGTCGGCAGGGGTTCTACAATGAGCAGTTATTC	CASSFRRQGFYNEQLF
TRBV20-1	TRBJ2-3	-	16	-	TGCAGTGCTAGCCCCTTAGGCGGGGACGCACCAGATACGCAGTATTTT	CSASPLGGDAPDTQYF
TRBV20-1	TRBJ2-7	TRBD2	14	few	TGCAGAGCCGAAGATGGGGAGGGCTCCTACGAGCAGTACTTC	CRAEDGEGSYEQYF
TRBV9	TRBJ2-1	-	15	few	TGTGCCAGCAGCGTAGGTATGGGGGGTTACAATGAGCAGTTCTTC	CASSVGMGGYNEQFF
TRBV11-2	TRBJ1-1	TRBD1	15	-	TGTGCCAGCAGCGCTCGGACAGGGATGAACACTGAAGCTTTCTTT	CASSARTGMNTEAFF
TRBV24-1	TRBJ2-1	TRBD2	16	-	TGTGCCACCAGTGACTCGCGACTAGCGGGAGTCGATGAGCAGTTCTTC	CATSDSRLAGVDEQFF
TRBV5-1	TRBJ2-7	TRBD2	13	-	TGCGCCAGCAGCCTCGGGACTACCTACGAGCAGTACTTC	CASSLGTTYEQYF
TRBV27	TRBJ2-7	TRBD2	16	-	TGTGCCAGCACCCTAGGACTAGCGGGAGCTGTCTACGAGCAGTACTTC	CASTLGLAGAVYEQYF
TRBV5-6	TRBJ2-2	TRBD2	17	many	TGTGCCAGCAGCTTACCCCTAGCGGGAGGGCAAACCGGGGAGCTGTTTTTT	CASSLPLAGGQTGELFF
TRBV5-1	TRBJ2-2	TRBD1	15	-	TGCGCCAGCTACGGACAGGCTACGAACACCGGGGAGCTGTTTTTT	CASYGQATNTGELFF
TRBV29-1	TRBJ2-2	TRBD2	17	-	TGCAGCGTCAGCTCCGGGACTAGCGGGCGGAACACCGGGGAGCTGTTTTTT	CSVSSGTSGRNTGELFF
TRBV3-1	TRBJ1-2	-	14	-	TGTGCCAGCAGGCGACCTGGACAGCCCTATGGCTACACCTTC	CASRRPGQPYGYTF
TRBV12-3/TRBV12-4	TRBJ1-3	TRBD1	18	few	TGTGCCAGCAGTTTTGGGGGACAGGGCCTTTTCTCTGGAAACACCATATATTTT	CASSFGGQGLFSGNTIYF
TRBV20-1	TRBJ2-7	-	14	-	TGCAGTGCTAGAGGAGGAGGGGCCAGCTACGAGCAGTACTTC	CSARGGGASYEQYF
TRBV7-2	TRBJ2-7	TRBD2	16	-	TGTGCCAGCAGCTTAGCCCGGACTAGCGTGTCCTACGAGCAGTACTTC	CASSLARTSVSYEQYF
TRBV20-1	TRBJ2-7	TRBD1	12	few	TGCAGTGCTCTGGACAGGGCGTACGAGCAGTACTTC	CSALDRAYEQYF
TRBV7-3	TRBJ1-1	-	16	-	TGTGCCAGCAGCTTAACGGGACTTACCATGAACACTGAAGCTTTCTTT	CASSLTGLTMNTEAFF
TRBV20-1	TRBJ1-6	TRBD1	14	few	TGCAGTGCAATACGGGACAGGAAGACTTCACCCCTCCACTTT	CSAIRDRKTSPLHF
TRBV5-1	TRBJ2-4	-	14	many	TGCGCCAGCAGCTTGGGACCCGCGAAAAACATTCAGTACTTC	CASSLGPAKNIQYF
TRBV20-1	TRBJ2-1	-	10	few	TGCAGTGCCACTGGGGCAGGGGAGTTCTTC	CSATGAGEFF
TRBV4-1	TRBJ1-6	-	15	few	TGCGCCAGCAGCCAAGAGGGAACCTATAATTCACCCCTCCACTTT	CASSQEGTYNSPLHF
TRBV4-2	TRBJ2-3	TRBD2	16	few	TGTGCCAGCAGCCGCCTTACTAGCGGGGCAACAGATACGCAGTATTTT	CASSRLTSGATDTQYF
TRBV5-1	TRBJ2-3	TRBD2	17	-	TGCGCCAGCAGCCAAACTCCTAGCGGGAGCCCGACAGATACGCAGTATTTT	CASSQTPSGSPTDTQYF
TRBV10-1	TRBJ2-3	-	14	medium-sized	TGCGCCAGCAGTGAAAGGCAGTTCACAGATACGCAGTATTTT	CASSERQFTDTQYF
TRBV3-1	TRBJ2-5	-	13	few	TGTGCCAGCAGCCAAGGGCAGTTGGAGACCCAGTACTTC	CASSQGQLETQYF
TRBV5-5	TRBJ2-1	TRBD2	12	few	TGTGCCAGCAGCCGGGGGGACAATGAGCAGTTCTTC	CASSRGDNEQFF
TRBV7-2	TRBJ1-5	TRBD1	16	-	TGTGCCAGCAGCTTAGTTACAGGGGGCTTCAATCAGCCCCAGCATTTT	CASSLVTGGFNQPQHF
TRBV9	TRBJ1-2	-	24	-	TGTGCCAGCAGCGTAGTGGACAGTTCAAGCACAGAGCATTTATGGCTACGCGGGATTTATGGCTACACCTTC	CASSVVDSSSTEHLWLRGIYGYTF
TRBV20-1	TRBJ2-7	-	13	few	TGCAGTGCTTTCCGGGACCTTCTTTACGAGCAGTACTTC	CSAFRDLLYEQYF
TRBV25-1	TRBJ2-7	TRBD2	17	few	TGTGCCAGCAGTGAAAGGGGTAGACTAGCGCTATCCTACGAGCAGTACTTC	CASSERGRLALSYEQYF
TRBV4-1	TRBJ2-6	-	17	once	TGCGCCAGCAGCCCGCGCCTAGACAGCTCTGGGGCCAACGTCCTGACTTTC	CASSPRLDSSGANVLTF
TRBV4-1	TRBJ1-1	TRBD1	15	few	TGCGCCAGCAGCCACTCCGGACAGGGAGAAATTGAAGCTTTCTTT	CASSHSGQGEIEAFF